This T cell receptor beta chain was observed in a study of cytomegalovirus exposure and HLA in healthy donors. Looked up from germline, CDR1 is SGHVS and CDR2 is FQNEAQ. V was clipped by 5 bases and J by 0 bases; unmatched bases: 4. The length of the CDR3 is 15 residues. PCR was performed using 60 Vbeta and 13 Jbeta primers. Methods used by the authors: Among the unique TCR beta chains that a later analysis counted, about 85 million in all, some 10 million were shared. Clones were sequenced by immunoSEQ multiplex PCR, and TCRdb holds only the in-frame ones, with some missing. V and J calls plus clone size are reproduced from that table; the DNA served to infer D and trimming. Of roughly 160,000 clones in the sample, 84% were seen once. This clone was recorded only once.

The sequencing input was PBMCs. The chain couples TRBV7-8 to TRBJ2-1; 7 bases align to TRBD2. The sequence was collected from a man younger than 45 in good health and CMV-seronegative. DNA of the CDR3: TGTGCCAGCAGCCTCTGGACTAGCTCCTACAATGAGCAGTTCTTC. It codes for CASSLWTSSYNEQFF.